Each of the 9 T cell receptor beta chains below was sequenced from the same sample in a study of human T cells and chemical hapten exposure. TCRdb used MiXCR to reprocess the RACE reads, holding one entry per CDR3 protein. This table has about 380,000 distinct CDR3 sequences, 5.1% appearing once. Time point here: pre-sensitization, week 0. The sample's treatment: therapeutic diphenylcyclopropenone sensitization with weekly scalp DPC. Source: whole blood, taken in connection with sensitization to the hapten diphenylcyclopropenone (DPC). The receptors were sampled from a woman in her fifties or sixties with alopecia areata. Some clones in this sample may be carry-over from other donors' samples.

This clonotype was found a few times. The CDR3 spells CASSQAAGAGEKLFF. The CDR3, as DNA: TGTGCCAGCAGCCAAGCGGCGGGGGCAGGAGAAAAACTGTTTTTT. The chain joins TRBV3-1 to TRBJ1-4; a weak D match, TRBD1 (6 bases). V was shortened by 1 base and J by 8 bases, with 14 bases between the two germline ends. CDR3 size: 15 residues. CDR1 LGHDT and CDR2 YNNKEL come from the germline V gene (reference sequence). The variable domain in full, completed from reference TRBV3-1 and TRBJ1-4, reads DTAVSQTPKYLVTQMGNDKSIKCEQNLGHDTMYWYKQDSKKFLKIMFSYNNKELIINETVPNRFSPKSPDKAHLNLHINSLELGDSAVYFCASSQAAGAGEKLFFGSGTQLSVL.

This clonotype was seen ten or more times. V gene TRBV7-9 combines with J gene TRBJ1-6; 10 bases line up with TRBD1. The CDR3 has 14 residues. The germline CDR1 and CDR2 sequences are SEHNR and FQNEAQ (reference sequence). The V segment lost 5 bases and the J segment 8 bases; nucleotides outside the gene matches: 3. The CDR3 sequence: CASSTGQGYSPLHF. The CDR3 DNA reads TGTGCCAGCAGCACGGGACAGGGGTATTCACCCCTCCACTTT.

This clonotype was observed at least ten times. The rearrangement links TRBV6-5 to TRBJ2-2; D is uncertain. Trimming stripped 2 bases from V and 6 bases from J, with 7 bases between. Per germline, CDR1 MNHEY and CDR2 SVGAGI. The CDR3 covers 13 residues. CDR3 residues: CASSYGGAGELFF. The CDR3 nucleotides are TGTGCCAGCAGTTACGGTGGGGCCGGGGAGCTGTTTTTT.

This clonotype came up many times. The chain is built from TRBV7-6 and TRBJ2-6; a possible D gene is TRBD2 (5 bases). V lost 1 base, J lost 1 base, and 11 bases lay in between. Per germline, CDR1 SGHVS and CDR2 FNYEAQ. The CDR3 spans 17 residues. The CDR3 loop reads CASSLGAGGSGANVLTF. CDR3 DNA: TGTGCCAGCAGCTTAGGGGCGGGCGGTTCTGGGGCCAACGTCCTGACTTTC.

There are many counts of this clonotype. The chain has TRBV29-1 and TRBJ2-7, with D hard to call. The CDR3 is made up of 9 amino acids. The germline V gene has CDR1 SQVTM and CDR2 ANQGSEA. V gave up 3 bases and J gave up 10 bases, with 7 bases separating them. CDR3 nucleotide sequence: TGCAGCGTTGATGTAGCCCAGTACTTC. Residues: CSVDVAQYF.

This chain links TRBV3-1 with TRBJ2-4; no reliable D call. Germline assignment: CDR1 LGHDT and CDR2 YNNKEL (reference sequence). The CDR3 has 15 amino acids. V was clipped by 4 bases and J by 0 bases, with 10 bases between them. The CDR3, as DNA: TGTGCCAGCAGCCTGAGCAGACTAGCCAAAAACATTCAGTACTTC. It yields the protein CASSLSRLAKNIQYF.

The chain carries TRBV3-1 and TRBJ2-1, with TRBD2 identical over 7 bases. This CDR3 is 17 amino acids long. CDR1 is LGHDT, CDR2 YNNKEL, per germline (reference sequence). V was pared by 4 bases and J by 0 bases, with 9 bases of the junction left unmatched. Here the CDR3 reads CASSPLRAGSSYNEQFF. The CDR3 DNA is TGTGCCAGCAGCCCTTTGAGAGCGGGAAGCTCCTACAATGAGCAGTTCTTC.

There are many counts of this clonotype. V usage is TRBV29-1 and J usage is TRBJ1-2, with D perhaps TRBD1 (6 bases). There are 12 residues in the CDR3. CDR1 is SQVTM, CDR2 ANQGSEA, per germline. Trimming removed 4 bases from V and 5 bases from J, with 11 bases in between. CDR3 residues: CSVADSLYGYTF. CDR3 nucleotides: TGCAGCGTTGCGGACAGCTTGTATGGCTACACCTTC.

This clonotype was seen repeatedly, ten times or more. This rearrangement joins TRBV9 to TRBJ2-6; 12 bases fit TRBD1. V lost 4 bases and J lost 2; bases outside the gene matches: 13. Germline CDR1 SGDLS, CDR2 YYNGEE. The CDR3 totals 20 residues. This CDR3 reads CASSTARPGQGAPGANVLTF. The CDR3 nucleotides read TGTGCCAGCAGCACCGCCCGTCCGGGACAGGGGGCGCCTGGGGCCAACGTCCTGACTTTC.